The subject of this entry is one TCR beta chain. No antigen is known for it. These data are taken from a study of T cell responses to AZD1222 COVID-19 vaccine. Findings and caveats of the study: White British donors predominated, females outnumbered males, and clonal diversity was possibly underestimated. An increase in Spike-specific TCR breadth and depth was observed after two AZD1222 doses.

Trimming left V 0 bases short and J 0 bases short, with 6 bases between. The germline gives CDR1 WSHSY, CDR2 SAAADI. The CDR3 is made up of 15 amino acids. The method was immunoSEQ multiplex PCR; TCRdb's version includes in-frame clones alone and lacks a portion of them. The table includes more than 40,000 clones, 90% detected once. The sequences come from peripheral blood, collected 28 days after the second AZD1222 dose. This sequence originates from an adult who received the AZD1222 COVID-19 vaccine. The J gene is TRBJ1-5, the V gene TRBV10-2; D perhaps matches TRBD1 (5 bases). The CDR3 DNA reads as TGCGCCAGCAGTGAGTCTGGGGGTAGCAATCAGCCCCAGCATTTT. This codes for CASSESGGSNQPQHF.